This T cell receptor (beta chain) was recorded in a study of CD8+CD57+ T cells in acquired aplastic anemia. Findings and limits, study-wide: Patients and controls were found to share around 30 CD8+ CDR3 sequences.

Profiling of TCR beta VDJ combinations and CDR3 sequences used genomic DNA as template. TCRdb passed the reads through MiXCR, listing each CDR3 protein once. The data contain approximately 300,000 distinct CDR3 sequences, roughly 61% of them singletons. The length of the CDR3 is 12 residues. V shed 2 bases and J shed 4 bases, with 5 bases lying between them. The germline V gene encodes CDR1 SGHVS and CDR2 FQNEAQ. A word on this clonotype: No antigen is known for it.

The sequenced patients had an expansion of CD8+CD57+ cells seen by flow cytometry. Severe acquired aplastic anemia was the diagnosis recorded for all patients. All patients were therapy-naive when blood was sampled. This clonotype was sampled from a human donor with aplastic anemia. The sample consisted of sorted CD4+, CD8+, or CD8+CD57+ T cells (not recorded which) from PBMCs. The V gene is TRBV7-8, the J gene TRBJ1-1; D gene uncertain. The CDR3, as DNA: TGTGCCAGCAGCTTATCTTTCACTGAAGCTTTCTTT. Amino acids: CASSLSFTEAFF.